Shown below are 6 T cell receptor beta chains from a single sample sequenced in a study of blood T cell repertoires in COVID-19. Sequenced by immunoSEQ multiplex PCR; TCRdb stores in-frame clones only, minus some. The sample includes 80,000 to 100,000 clones, approximately 86% seen only once; the top ten take 20% to 25%. Sequencing was carried out using peripheral blood. These receptor sequences come from a woman of 80 years or more in a cohort sampled during active or convalescent COVID-19.

This clone occurred a few times. This chain connects TRBV6-5 to TRBJ2-1; a weak D match, TRBD1 (6 bases). Trimming took off 8 bases at V and 9 bases at J, with 14 bases between the two ends. The CDR3 has 12 residues. Germline values: CDR1 MNHEY, CDR2 SVGAGI. The CDR3 reads CASRKQGGEQFF. In nucleotides, the CDR3 is TGTGCCAGCCGGAAACAGGGCGGTGAGCAGTTCTTC.

The gene calls are TRBV30 and TRBJ2-7; TRBD2 matches 8 bases. The germline CDR1 and CDR2 sequences are GTSNPN and SVGIG (reference sequence). This CDR3 region has 12 residues. The V segment lost 7 bases and the J segment 4 bases; nucleotides outside the gene matches: 6. The CDR3 spells CASSGGYYEQYF. CDR3 sequence (DNA): TGTGCCTCAAGCGGGGGATATTACGAGCAGTACTTC.

This chain connects TRBV7-9 to TRBJ2-5; 11 bases line up with TRBD2. The CDR3 length is 16 residues. The V and J ends lost 3 bases and 0 bases, in that order; junction bases with no gene match: 3. Germline loops: CDR1 SEHNR, CDR2 FQNEAQ (reference sequence). CDR3 loop: CASSLLTSGNQETQYF. As DNA, the CDR3 is TGTGCCAGCAGCTTGCTGACTAGCGGGAACCAAGAGACCCAGTACTTC.

The chain recombines TRBV19 with TRBJ1-1; a weak D match, TRBD1 (5 bases). The CDR3 has 14 residues. Germline-derived CDR1 and CDR2 are LNHDA and SQIVND (reference sequence). Trimming cost V 3 bases and J 0 bases, with 8 bases left between them. In DNA form, the CDR3 reads TGTGCCAGTAGTATTGGACATGTGAACACTGAAGCTTTCTTT. Protein: CASSIGHVNTEAFF.

Only one count was recorded for this clone. The chain links TRBV7-2 to TRBJ2-6; 9 nucleotides match TRBD1. V lost 4 bases, J lost 0 bases, and 1 base stayed unmatched. CDR3 length: 16 amino acids. Germline V gene data show CDR1 as SGHTA and CDR2 as FQGNSA. Written as DNA, the CDR3 is TGTGCCAGCAGCTCGGGACAGGGCTCTGGGGCCAACGTCCTGACTTTC. Its protein is CASSSGQGSGANVLTF.

J is TRBJ2-7 and V is TRBV3-1 (or the pseudogene TRBV3-2); 10 nucleotides agree with TRBD2. The CDR3 runs to 13 residues. From germline, CDR1 is LGHDT and CDR2 YNNKEL (reference sequence). J gave up 3 bases and V 10 bases, and 6 bases lay outside the gene matches. The CDR3 DNA follows: TGTGCCACCGCCAGGACTAGCGGCTACGAGCAGTACTTC. It yields the protein CATARTSGYEQYF.